These 21 T cell receptor beta chains originate from one sample sequenced in a study of CD8+CD57+ T cells in acquired aplastic anemia. Profiling that covered TCR beta VDJ and CDR3 relied on genomic DNA as its template. Using its own MiXCR run on the reads, TCRdb lists one record per CDR3 protein. The sample shows roughly 200,000 distinct CDR3 sequences, 55% to 65% of them seen only once. Patients chosen for sequencing had shown CD8+CD57+ cell expansion by flow cytometry. Sequenced material: sorted CD4+, CD8+, or CD8+CD57+ T cells (not recorded which) from PBMCs. The origin of the receptors is a human donor with aplastic anemia.

The chain links TRBV19 to TRBJ1-1, with TRBD1 matching 8 bases. Germline V gives CDR1 LNHDA, CDR2 SQIVND (reference sequence). Trimming removed 5 bases from V and 7 bases from J; junction bases left unmatched: 6. This CDR3 has 13 amino acids. Written as DNA, the CDR3 is TGTGCCAGTAGTCTAAGGACAGGGAATGAAGCTTTCTTT. This encodes CASSLRTGNEAFF.

This clonotype showed up many times. The rearrangement links TRBV20-1 to TRBJ2-5; D ambiguous. Germline CDR1 reads DFQATT; CDR2 reads SNEGSKA (reference sequence). The CDR3 totals 15 residues. Trimming removed 3 bases from V and 3 bases from J, with 17 bases in between. CDR3 region: CSARPFDTQEETQYF. The CDR3 DNA reads as TGCAGTGCTAGGCCTTTCGATACTCAGGAAGAGACCCAGTACTTC.

The rearrangement links TRBV6-2 or TRBV6-3 to TRBJ1-1; maybe TRBD1 (6 bases). Germline CDR1 and CDR2: MNHEY and SVGEGT. Trimming removed 3 bases at V and 4 bases at J, with 9 bases between. There are 13 residues in the CDR3. In nucleotides, the CDR3 is TGTGCCAGCAGTTATTACAGGGCCACTGAAGCTTTCTTT. The encoded protein is CASSYYRATEAFF.

This clonotype has only a few counts. The V and J genes are TRBV20-1 and TRBJ2-7; TRBD1 is a possible D gene (6 bases). The CDR3 contains 14 residues. Germline CDR1 and CDR2: DFQATT and SNEGSKA (reference sequence). Trimming stripped 6 bases from V and 2 bases from J, with 17 bases between. The CDR3 sequence is CSADRDTLTYEQYF. The CDR3 DNA reads TGCAGTGCGGACCGGGACACCTTGACCTACGAGCAGTACTTC.

The J gene is TRBJ1-5, the V gene TRBV15; no firm D call. Trimming pared 0 bases from V and 7 bases from J, leaving 13 bases between. Germline CDR1 is LNHNV and CDR2 is YYDKDF (reference sequence). This CDR3 has 15 amino acids. The CDR3 protein is CATSRERAGRQPQHF. DNA of the CDR3: TGTGCCACCAGCAGAGAAAGGGCAGGTCGGCAGCCCCAGCATTTT.

This clonotype was observed many times. The J gene is TRBJ2-7, the V gene TRBV6-1, with TRBD1 as a possible D gene (5 bases). From germline, CDR1 is MNHNS and CDR2 SASEGT. The CDR3 spans 15 residues. Between the trimmed V and J ends, which lost 1 base and 2 bases, there was a span of 12 bases. The CDR3 sequence: CASSEGSGSPYEQYF. The CDR3 bases are TGTGCCAGCAGTGAAGGGTCAGGGTCCCCCTACGAGCAGTACTTC.

This chain joins TRBV5-1 and TRBJ1-1, with 7 bases lining up with TRBD1. CDR3 size: 14 residues. V was pared by 3 bases and J by 1 base, with 3 bases of the junction left unmatched. CDR1 and CDR2 from the germline V gene are SGHRS and YFSETQ. CDR3 loop: CASSSGQPNTEAFF. CDR3 DNA sequence: TGCGCCAGCAGCTCGGGACAGCCGAACACTGAAGCTTTCTTT.

The chain links TRBV12-3 or TRBV12-4 to TRBJ1-4; tentatively, D is TRBD1 (6 bases). This CDR3 spans 16 amino acids. Trimming cost V 1 base and J 3 bases, with 12 bases left between them. CDR3 residues: CASSLGGGTSNEKLFF. CDR3 DNA: TGTGCCAGCAGTTTAGGAGGGGGGACGTCTAATGAAAAACTGTTTTTT.

This clonotype has just a few counts. The chain joins TRBV2 to TRBJ1-6; D may be TRBD1 (5 bases). Germline V CDR1 and CDR2: SNHLY, FYNNEI. The CDR3 loop spans 14 amino acids. V gave up 1 base and J gave up 8 bases, with 9 bases separating them. The CDR3 DNA is TGTGCCAGCAGTGAAGGGGGGTTGTATTCACCCCTCCACTTT. Translated, it gives CASSEGGLYSPLHF.

The chain recombines TRBV24-1 with TRBJ1-5; D ambiguous. This CDR3 spans 13 amino acids. Trimming took 0 bases from V and 9 from J, leaving 8 bases between them. Germline CDR1 is KGHDR and CDR2 is SFDVKD. CDR3 nucleotides: TGTGCCACCAGTGATTTGGGCTTCGGGCCCCAGCATTTT. It yields the protein CATSDLGFGPQHF.

The J gene is TRBJ1-2, the V gene TRBV24-1, with D maybe TRBD1 (6 bases). V lost 3 bases and J lost 1, with 14 bases in between. The CDR3 covers 16 residues. Per germline, CDR1 KGHDR and CDR2 SFDVKD. The CDR3, as DNA: TGTGCCACCAGTGATCCGCGGACAGAAATTAACTATGGCTACACCTTC. Amino acids: CATSDPRTEINYGYTF.

Turning to this clonotype: A much larger clone sits a single nucleotide away, making a read error possible. This chain links TRBV15 with TRBJ2-1; 9 nucleotides line up with TRBD1. Germline V gene sequence: CDR1 LNHNV, CDR2 YYDKDF (reference sequence). The CDR3 is 17 residues long. The junction had 12 bases not matched to a gene; V was cut back by 3 bases and J by 6 bases. CDR3 loop: CATSSSRSGQGTNEQFF. In nucleotides, the CDR3 is TGTGCCACCAGCAGCTCCAGGTCGGGACAGGGAACCAATGAGCAGTTCTTC.

The CDR3 region is CAISESSSSGNTIYF. The CDR3 bases are TGTGCCATCAGTGAGTCGTCGAGCTCTGGAAACACCATATATTTT. The chain combines TRBV10-3 with TRBJ1-3; D not certain. The CDR3 is 15 residues long. Trimming removed 0 bases from V and 0 bases from J, with 6 bases in between. Germline values: CDR1 ENHRY, CDR2 SYGVKD.

The chain recombines TRBV24-1 with TRBJ1-2, with 12 bases fitting TRBD1. The CDR3 has 14 amino acids. The junction had 4 bases not matched to a gene; V was cut back by 4 bases and J by 8 bases. The germline CDR1 and CDR2 sequences are KGHDR and SFDVKD. The CDR3 coding sequence is TGTGCCACCAGTGACTCCGGGACAGGGGGCGGCTACACCTTC. The encoded protein is CATSDSGTGGGYTF.

The rearrangement links TRBV19 to TRBJ2-7; 9 positions agree with TRBD1. The V gene's germline CDR1 is LNHDA and CDR2 SQIVND (reference sequence). J lost 6 bases, V lost 4 bases, and 7 bases had no gene match. The CDR3 runs to 14 residues. The CDR3 spells CASSRWDRVSEQYF. The DNA of the CDR3 is TGTGCCAGTAGTAGGTGGGACAGGGTTAGCGAGCAGTACTTC.

The table lists this clonotype with a few counts. J is TRBJ2-5 and V is TRBV7-7; 12 bases map to TRBD2. The CDR3 runs 16 residues. V shed 1 base, J shed 5 bases, and the junction held 5 bases outside the gene matches. CDR1 is SSHAT and CDR2 is FNYEAQ in the germline V gene (reference sequence). The CDR3 bases are TGTGCCAGCAGCTTAGGGACTAGCGGGAAGATGGAGACCCAGTACTTC. It encodes CASSLGTSGKMETQYF.

The CDR3 DNA follows: TGTGCCATCAGGAGGCCAGCCGGAGAGACCCAGTACTTC. Translated, it gives CAIRRPAGETQYF. The chain joins TRBV10-3 to TRBJ2-5; D call uncertain. Per germline, CDR1 ENHRY and CDR2 SYGVKD. Trimming stripped 6 bases from V and 4 bases from J, with 12 bases between. The CDR3 has 13 amino acids.

This sequence joins TRBV19 and TRBJ1-6; D is unresolved. V was shortened by 3 bases and J by 5 bases, with 11 bases between the two germline ends. Germline loops: CDR1 LNHDA, CDR2 SQIVND (reference sequence). This CDR3 contains 15 residues. CDR3 sequence reads: CASSIPNSDNSPLHF. The CDR3, as DNA: TGTGCCAGTAGTATTCCCAACTCGGATAATTCACCCCTCCACTTT. Looking up the rest from reference TRBV19 and TRBJ1-6 gives the full variable domain: DGGITQSPKYLFRKEGQNVTLSCEQNLNHDAMYWYRQDPGQGLRLIYYSQIVNDFQKGDIAEGYSVSREKKESFPLTVTSAQKNPTAFYLCASSIPNSDNSPLHFGNGTRLTVT.

The chain links TRBV20-1 to TRBJ2-1, with D hard to call. Trimming took 1 base from V and 6 from J, leaving 7 bases between them. Germline-derived CDR1 and CDR2 are DFQATT and SNEGSKA (reference sequence). This CDR3 comprises 12 residues. CDR3: CSARGGVNEQFF. CDR3 bases: TGCAGTGCTAGAGGAGGAGTCAATGAGCAGTTCTTC.

CDR3 nucleotide sequence: TGTGCCAGCAGCCCCCCCGAAAACACCATATATTTT. The encoded protein is CASSPPENTIYF. The rearrangement uses TRBV12-3 or TRBV12-4 and TRBJ1-3; D gene unclear. The V gene lost 6 bases and the J gene lost 6 bases, with 9 bases spanning the gap. The CDR3 runs 12 residues.

This clonotype was picked up many times. The chain has TRBV5-6 and TRBJ2-1; weak D call: TRBD1 (8 bases). Germline V CDR1 and CDR2: SGHDT, YYEEEE. Trimming stripped 2 bases from V and 7 bases from J, with 13 bases between. There are 14 residues in the CDR3. The CDR3 sequence is CASSFGQGGNEQFF. The DNA for the CDR3 is TGTGCCAGCAGCTTCGGACAGGGAGGGAATGAGCAGTTCTTC.